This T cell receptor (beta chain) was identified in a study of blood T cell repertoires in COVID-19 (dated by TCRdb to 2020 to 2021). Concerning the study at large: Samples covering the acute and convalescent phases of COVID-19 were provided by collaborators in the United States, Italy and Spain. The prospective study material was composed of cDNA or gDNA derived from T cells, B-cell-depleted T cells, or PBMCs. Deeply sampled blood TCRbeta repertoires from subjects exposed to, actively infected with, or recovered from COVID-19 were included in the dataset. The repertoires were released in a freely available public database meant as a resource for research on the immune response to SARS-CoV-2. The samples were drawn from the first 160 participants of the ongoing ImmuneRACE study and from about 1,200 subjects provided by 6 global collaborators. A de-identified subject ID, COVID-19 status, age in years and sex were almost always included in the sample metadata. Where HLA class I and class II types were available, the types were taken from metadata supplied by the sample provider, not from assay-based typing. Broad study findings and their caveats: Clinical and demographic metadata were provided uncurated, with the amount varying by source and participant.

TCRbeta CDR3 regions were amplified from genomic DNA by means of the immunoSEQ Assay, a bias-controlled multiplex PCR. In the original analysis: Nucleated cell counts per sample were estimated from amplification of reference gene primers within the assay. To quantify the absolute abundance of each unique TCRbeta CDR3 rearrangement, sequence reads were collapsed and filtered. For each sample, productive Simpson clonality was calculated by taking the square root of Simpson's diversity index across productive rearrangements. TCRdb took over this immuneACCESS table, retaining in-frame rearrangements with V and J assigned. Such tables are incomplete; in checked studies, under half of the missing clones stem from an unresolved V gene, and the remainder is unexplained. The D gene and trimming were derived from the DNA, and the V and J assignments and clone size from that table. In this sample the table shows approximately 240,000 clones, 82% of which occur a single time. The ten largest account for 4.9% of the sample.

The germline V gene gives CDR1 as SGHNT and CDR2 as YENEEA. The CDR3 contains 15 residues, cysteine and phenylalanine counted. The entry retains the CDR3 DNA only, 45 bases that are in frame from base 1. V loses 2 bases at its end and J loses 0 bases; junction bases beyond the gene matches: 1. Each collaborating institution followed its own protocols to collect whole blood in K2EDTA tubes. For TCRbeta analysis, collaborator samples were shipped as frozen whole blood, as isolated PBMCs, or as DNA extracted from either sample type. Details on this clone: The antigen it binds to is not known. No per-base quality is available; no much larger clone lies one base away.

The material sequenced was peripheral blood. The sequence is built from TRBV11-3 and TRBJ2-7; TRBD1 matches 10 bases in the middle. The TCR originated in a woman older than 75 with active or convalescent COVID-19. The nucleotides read TGTGCCAGCAGCTTAAGGACAGGGGGCTCCTACGAGCAGTACTTC. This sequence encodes CASSLRTGGSYEQYF.